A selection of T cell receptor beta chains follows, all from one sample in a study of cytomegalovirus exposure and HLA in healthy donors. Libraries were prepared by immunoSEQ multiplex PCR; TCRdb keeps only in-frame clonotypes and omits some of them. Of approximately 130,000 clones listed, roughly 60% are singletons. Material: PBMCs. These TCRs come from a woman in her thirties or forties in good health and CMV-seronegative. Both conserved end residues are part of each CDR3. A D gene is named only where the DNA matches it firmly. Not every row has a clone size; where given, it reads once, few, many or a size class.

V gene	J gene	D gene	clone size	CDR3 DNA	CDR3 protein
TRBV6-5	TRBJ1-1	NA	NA	TGTGCCAGTACACAGACGGTGAACACTGAAGCTTTCTTT	CASTQTVNTEAFF
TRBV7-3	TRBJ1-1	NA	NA	TGTGCCAGCAGCTTATCAGGGCCGAACACTGAAGCTTTCTTT	CASSLSGPNTEAFF
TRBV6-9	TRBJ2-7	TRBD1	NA	TGTGCCAGCAGTTATTCATCGGACAGGGAGAAATTCGGTGTGGCCTACGAGCAGTACTTC	CASSYSSDREKFGVAYEQYF
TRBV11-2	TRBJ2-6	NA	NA	TGTGCCAGCAGCTTAGATCTAGGTCAGAGTGTCTTTGGGGCCAACGTCCTGACTTTC	CASSLDLGQSVFGANVLTF
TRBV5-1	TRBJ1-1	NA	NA	TGCGCCAGCAGTCCTCCTTTGCTAGGGGTGAAGGGCACTGAAGCTTTCTTT	CASSPPLLGVKGTEAFF
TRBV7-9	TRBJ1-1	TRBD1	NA	TGTGCCAGCTCCGGACAGGCCCCCCGAGGGGCTTTCTTT	CASSGQAPRGAFF
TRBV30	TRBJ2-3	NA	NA	TGTGCCTGGTCCCGGGGAAAACAAACGCGCACAGATACGCAGTATTTT	CAWSRGKQTRTDTQYF
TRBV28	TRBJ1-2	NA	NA	TGTGCCAGCAGTTTAACCTCAGGAGGGGGCTACACCTTC	CASSLTSGGGYTF
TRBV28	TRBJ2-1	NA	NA	TGTGCCAGCTCCTACGCCCGTAGCTCCTACAATGAGCAGTTCTTC	CASSYARSSYNEQFF
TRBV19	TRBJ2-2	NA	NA	TGTGCCACTATCAGGGACACCGGGGAGCTGTTTTTT	CATIRDTGELFF
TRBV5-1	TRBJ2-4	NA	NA	TGCGCCAGCAGCCCCACAGGAGGGAACATTCAGTACTTC	CASSPTGGNIQYF
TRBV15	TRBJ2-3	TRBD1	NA	TGTGCCACCAGCCTTCCGACCGCCGGGACAGGGGTGGCCCATACGCAGTATTTT	CATSLPTAGTGVAHTQYF
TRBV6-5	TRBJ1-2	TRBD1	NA	TGTGCCAGCAGCAACGGACAGGTTGGCCTCTATGGCTACACCTTC	CASSNGQVGLYGYTF
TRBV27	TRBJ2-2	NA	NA	TGTGCCAGCAGTTTGGAACAGGGAGTAGCCCCGAACACCGGGGAGCTGTTTTTT	CASSLEQGVAPNTGELFF
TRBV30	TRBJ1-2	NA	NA	TGTGCCTGGAGTCCAATTCCGGTGGGGGCGGGCGGCTACACCTTC	CAWSPIPVGAGGYTF
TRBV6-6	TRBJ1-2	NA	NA	NA	CASSTSDSSYGYTF
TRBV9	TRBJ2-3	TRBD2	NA	TGTGCCAGCAGCGCAGGACTAGCGGGGGCTAACACAGATACGCAGTATTTT	CASSAGLAGANTDTQYF
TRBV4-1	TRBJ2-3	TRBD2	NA	TGCGCCAGCAGCAAAACTGGGCTACCGCGGGGGGGAGATACGCAGTATTTT	CASSKTGLPRGGDTQYF
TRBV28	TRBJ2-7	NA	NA	TGTGCCAGCAGCATAAGACACGGACAGTCCTACGAGCAGTACTTC	CASSIRHGQSYEQYF
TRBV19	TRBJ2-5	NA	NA	TGTGCCAGTAGTATAGGGCAGGGGCCCGAGACCCAGTACTTC	CASSIGQGPETQYF
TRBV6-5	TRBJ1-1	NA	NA	TGTGCCAGCAGTTACCAGGTGGACACTGAAGCTTTCTTT	CASSYQVDTEAFF
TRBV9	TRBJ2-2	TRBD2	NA	TGTGCCAGCAGCGTAGGGGGGGGCACCGGGGAGCTGTTTTTT	CASSVGGGTGELFF
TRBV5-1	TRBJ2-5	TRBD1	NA	TGCGCCAGCAGAAGGGAAGGGGGCGTGGGAGAGACCCAGTACTTC	CASRREGGVGETQYF
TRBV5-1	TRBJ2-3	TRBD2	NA	TGCGCCAGCAGCTTGAGCGGGGGACCGTCAGATACGCAGTATTTT	CASSLSGGPSDTQYF
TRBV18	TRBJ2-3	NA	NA	TGTGCCAGCTTAGGCCTAGCGACAGATACGCAGTATTTT	CASLGLATDTQYF
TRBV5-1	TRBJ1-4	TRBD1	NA	TGCGCCAGCAGCCTAACCGGGACAGGGAGTGAAAAACTGTTTTTT	CASSLTGTGSEKLFF
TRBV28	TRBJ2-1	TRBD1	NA	TGTGCCAGCAGTCTTGCCGGGACAGCAAGCAATGAGCAGTTCTTC	CASSLAGTASNEQFF
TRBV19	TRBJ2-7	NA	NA	TGTGCCAGTAGTGCAGACTACGAGCAGTACTTC	CASSADYEQYF
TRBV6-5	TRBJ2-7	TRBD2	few	TGTGCCAGCAGTTACCCCGGGGGGGCGGCCTACGAGCAGTACTTC	CASSYPGGAAYEQYF
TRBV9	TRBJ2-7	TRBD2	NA	TGTGCCAGCAGCCCCCGGGGAGCGGGGGGGCCCTACGAGCAGTACTTC	CASSPRGAGGPYEQYF
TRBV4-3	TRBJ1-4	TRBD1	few	TGCGCCAGCAGCCATGACAGGGGCTCGCCCGAAAAACTGTTTTTT	CASSHDRGSPEKLFF
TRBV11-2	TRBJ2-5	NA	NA	TGTGCCAGCAGCTTAGATCGACTGCTTTTCTTAGAGACCCAGTACTTC	CASSLDRLLFLETQYF
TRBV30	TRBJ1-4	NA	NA	TGTGCCTGGAGTATGACAGGTGGTGAAAAACTGTTTTTT	CAWSMTGGEKLFF